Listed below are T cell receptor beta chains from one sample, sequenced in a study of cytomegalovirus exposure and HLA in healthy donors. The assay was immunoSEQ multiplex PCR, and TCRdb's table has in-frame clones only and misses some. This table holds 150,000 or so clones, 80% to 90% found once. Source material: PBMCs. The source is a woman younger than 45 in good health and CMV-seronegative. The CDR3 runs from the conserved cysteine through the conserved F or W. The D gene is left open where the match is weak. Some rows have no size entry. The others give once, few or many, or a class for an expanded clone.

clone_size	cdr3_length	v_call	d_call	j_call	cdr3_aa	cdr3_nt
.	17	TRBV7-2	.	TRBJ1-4	CASSPLPWGTINEKLFF	TGTGCCAGCAGCCCCCTCCCGTGGGGCACGATAAATGAAAAACTGTTTTTT
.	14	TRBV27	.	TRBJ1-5	CASSRCRHNQPQHF	TGTGCCAGCAGCCGATGCAGACACAATCAGCCCCAGCATTTT
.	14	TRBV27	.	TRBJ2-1	CASSGVRVDNEQFF	TGTGCCAGCAGTGGTGTCAGGGTAGACAATGAGCAGTTCTTC
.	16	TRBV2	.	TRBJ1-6	CASSEGAGQWNSPLHF	TGTGCCAGCAGTGAAGGGGCAGGCCAGTGGAATTCACCCCTCCACTTT
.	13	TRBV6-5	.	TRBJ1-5	CASSYVRGQPQHF	TGTGCCAGCAGTTATGTTAGGGGTCAGCCCCAGCATTTT
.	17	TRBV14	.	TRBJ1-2	CASSQAYGGAANYGYTF	TGTGCCAGCAGCCAAGCTTATGGGGGGGCAGCTAACTATGGCTACACCTTC
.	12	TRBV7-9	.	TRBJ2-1	CASPRRGDEQFF	TGTGCCAGCCCAAGGCGGGGCGATGAGCAGTTCTTC
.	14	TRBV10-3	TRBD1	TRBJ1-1	CAISEVGGATEAFF	TGTGCCATCAGTGAGGTAGGGGGCGCAACTGAAGCTTTCTTT
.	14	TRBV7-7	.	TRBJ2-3	CASSLGSGANTQYF	TGTGCTAGCAGCTTAGGATCAGGGGCAAATACGCAGTATTTT
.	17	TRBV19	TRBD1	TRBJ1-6	CASSIDLSTGSNSPLHF	TGTGCCAGTAGTATAGATCTATCGACAGGGAGCAATTCACCCCTCCACTTT
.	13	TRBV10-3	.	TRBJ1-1	CAISESEGTEAFF	TGTGCCATCAGTGAAAGTGAGGGCACTGAAGCTTTCTTT
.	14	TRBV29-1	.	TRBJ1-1	CSVVRGKMNTEAFF	TGCAGCGTTGTAAGGGGGAAGATGAACACTGAAGCTTTCTTT
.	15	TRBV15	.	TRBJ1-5	CATSLSTVSNQPQHF	TGTGCCACCAGCCTTTCGACAGTTAGCAATCAGCCCCAGCATTTT
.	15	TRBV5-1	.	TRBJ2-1	CASRNYRDLNNEQFF	TGCGCCAGCAGGAACTACAGGGATCTCAACAATGAGCAGTTCTTC
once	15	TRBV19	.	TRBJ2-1	CASSIGQNSYNEQFF	TGTGCCAGTAGTATCGGACAGAACTCCTACAATGAGCAGTTCTTC
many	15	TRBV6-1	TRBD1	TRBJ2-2	CASSGSTGSAGELFF	TGTGCCAGCAGTGGCTCGACAGGGTCGGCCGGGGAGCTGTTTTTT
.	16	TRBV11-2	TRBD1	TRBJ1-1	CASGGGALSMNTEAFF	TGTGCCAGCGGAGGGGGCGCTTTGTCCATGAACACTGAAGCTTTCTTT
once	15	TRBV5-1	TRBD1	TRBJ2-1	CASSSGQGPHNEQFF	TGCGCCAGCAGCTCGGGACAGGGCCCCCACAATGAGCAGTTCTTC
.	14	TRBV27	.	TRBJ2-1	CASTQSPLYNEQFF	TGTGCCAGCACTCAGTCGCCCCTCTACAATGAGCAGTTCTTC
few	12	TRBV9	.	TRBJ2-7	CASSVGGGEQYF	TGTGCCAGCAGCGTAGGCGGAGGAGAGCAGTACTTC